This T cell receptor beta chain was recovered during a study of cytomegalovirus exposure and HLA in healthy donors. Study-level points and caveats: The tendency of first-cohort TCR clusters to co-occur in the approximately 120 validation repertoires was identified by a subsequent analysis. TCR beta chains numbering approximately 150 were designated cytomegalovirus-associated.

Some clones are missing from TCRdb's copy, which holds only in-frame ones; the method was immunoSEQ multiplex PCR. The repertoire holds approximately 160,000 clones, with about 89% as singletons. As for this clone: As yet, its antigen is unknown.

What was sequenced was PBMCs. The clonotype originates from a woman aged 18-30 years in good health and CMV-seropositive.

The CDR3 nucleotides read TGTGCCAGCAGCCGCGGGACAGGGGGAAGCAATCAGCCCCAGCATTTT. Protein: CASSRGTGGSNQPQHF. The V call is TRBV5-6, the J call TRBJ1-5; TRBD1 matches 11 bases. The CDR3 runs 16 residues. Germline lookup yields CDR1 SGHDT and CDR2 YYEEEE. V lost 4 bases to trimming and J lost 1 base; unmatched junction nucleotides: 4.